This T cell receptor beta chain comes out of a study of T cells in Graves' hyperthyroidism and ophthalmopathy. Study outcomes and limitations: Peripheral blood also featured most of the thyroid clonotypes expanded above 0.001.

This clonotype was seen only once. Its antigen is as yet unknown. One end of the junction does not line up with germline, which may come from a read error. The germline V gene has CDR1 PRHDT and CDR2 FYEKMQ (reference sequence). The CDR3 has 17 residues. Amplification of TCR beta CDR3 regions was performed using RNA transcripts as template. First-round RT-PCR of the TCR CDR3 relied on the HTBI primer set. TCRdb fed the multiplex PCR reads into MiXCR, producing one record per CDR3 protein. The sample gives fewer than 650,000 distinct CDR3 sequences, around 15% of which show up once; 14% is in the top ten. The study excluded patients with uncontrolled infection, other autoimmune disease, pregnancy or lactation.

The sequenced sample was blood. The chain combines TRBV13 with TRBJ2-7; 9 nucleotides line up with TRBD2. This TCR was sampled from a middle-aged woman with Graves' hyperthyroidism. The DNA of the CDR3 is TGTGTCAGCAGCACCACCCGGGGGGCGGGAGGGTCCTACGAGCAGTACTTC. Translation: CVSSTTRGAGGSYEQYF.